Here is one T cell receptor beta chain with its context. TCRdb re-analysed the 5' RACE reads in MiXCR, keeping a single row per CDR3 protein. Here the sample spans 300,000 to 350,000 distinct CDR3 sequences, approximately 4% being singletons. These data are taken from a study of T cells after yellow fever vaccination. The V end was cut by 7 bases, the J end by 1 base, with 13 bases between. In germline, CDR1 is LNHDA, CDR2 SQIVND (reference sequence). CDR3 length equals 14 residues. This chain joins TRBV19 and TRBJ1-1, with D hard to call. The input for sequencing was PBMCs, taken 5 days after the yellow fever booster vaccination. The receptor was isolated from a man aged 18 to 30 who received the YFV17D yellow fever vaccine. The CDR3 DNA sequence: TGTGCCAGTACCAAAGGGCCGGCGAACACTGAAGCTTTCTTT. Protein product: CASTKGPANTEAFF.